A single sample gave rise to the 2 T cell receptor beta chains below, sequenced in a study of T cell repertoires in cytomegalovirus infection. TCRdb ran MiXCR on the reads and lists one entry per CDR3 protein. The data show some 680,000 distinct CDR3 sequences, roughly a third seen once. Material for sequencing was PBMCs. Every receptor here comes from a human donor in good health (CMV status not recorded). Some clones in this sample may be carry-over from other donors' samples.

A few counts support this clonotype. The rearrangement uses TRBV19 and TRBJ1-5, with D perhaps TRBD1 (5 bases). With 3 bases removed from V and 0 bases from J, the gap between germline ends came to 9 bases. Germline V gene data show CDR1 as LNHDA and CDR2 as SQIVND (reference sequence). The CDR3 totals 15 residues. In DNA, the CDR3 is TGTGCCAGTAGTATCGTCGGGGGTAGCAATCAGCCCCAGCATTTT. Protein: CASSIVGGSNQPQHF.

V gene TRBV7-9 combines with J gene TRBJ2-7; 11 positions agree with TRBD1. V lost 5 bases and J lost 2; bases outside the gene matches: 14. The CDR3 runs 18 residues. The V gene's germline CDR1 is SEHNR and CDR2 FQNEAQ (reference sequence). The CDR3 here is CASSPRGGQGVLTYEQYF. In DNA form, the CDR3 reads TGTGCCAGCAGCCCCAGGGGGGGACAGGGGGTCCTAACCTACGAGCAGTACTTC.